These 31 T cell receptor beta chains share one sample of origin, sequenced in a study of T cells in localized non-small cell lung cancer. Assay: immunoSEQ multiplex PCR; the TCRdb copy retains only in-frame clones and omits some. The sample yields over 15,000 clones, more than 75% seen once. The source material was peripheral blood mononuclear cells, sampled before any cancer treatment. These receptors all come from a male donor aged 60 or older with stage II lung adenocarcinoma.

The CDR3 loop reads CASSERPQAVYEQYF. The CDR3 region has the DNA TGTGCCAGCAGTGAAAGGCCCCAGGCGGTCTACGAGCAGTACTTC. This chain connects TRBV6-1 to TRBJ2-7; D uncertain. V was cut by 2 bases and J by 3 bases, with 14 bases left in between. The V gene's germline CDR1 is MNHNS and CDR2 SASEGT. CDR3 length equals 15 residues.

The chain combines TRBV27 with TRBJ2-1, with TRBD2 identical over 8 bases. This CDR3 is 13 amino acids long. V gave up 8 bases and J gave up 12 bases; unmatched junction bases: 12. Germline V CDR1 and CDR2: MNHEY, SMNVEV (reference sequence). The CDR3, as DNA: TGTGCCAGCTCGAAAGCGGGAGAATCATCGCAGTTCTTC. Amino acid sequence: CASSKAGESSQFF.

This chain uses TRBV18 with TRBJ2-1; perhaps TRBD1 as D (6 bases). CDR1 KGHSH and CDR2 LQKENI come from the germline V gene. V was shortened by 2 bases and J by 1 base, with 9 bases between the two germline ends. This CDR3 is built from 15 residues. The DNA for the CDR3 is TGTGCCAGCTCACCAACAGGGATGTCCTACAATGAGCAGTTCTTC. It yields the protein CASSPTGMSYNEQFF.

The rearrangement uses TRBV25-1 and TRBJ1-6; TRBD1 is a possible D gene (5 bases). Germline CDR1 MGHDK, CDR2 SYGVNS. There are 14 residues in the CDR3. Trimming stripped 4 bases from V and 6 bases from J, with 10 bases between. The CDR3 loop reads CASSGVGRNSPLHF. CDR3 bases: TGTGCCAGCAGTGGGGTGGGACGTAATTCACCCCTCCACTTT.

V usage is TRBV14 and J usage is TRBJ2-5, with D possibly being TRBD1 (5 bases). Trimming removed 0 bases from V and 7 bases from J, with 12 bases in between. The germline gives CDR1 SGHDN, CDR2 FVKESK. CDR3 length equals 14 residues. CDR3 DNA: TGTGCCAGCAGCCAAGACTCAGGGTACGGGACCCAGTACTTC. Translated, it gives CASSQDSGYGTQYF.

The rearrangement links TRBV2 to TRBJ2-3, with TRBD2 identical over 8 bases. The germline gives CDR1 SNHLY, CDR2 FYNNEI. V lost 1 base and J lost 8; bases outside the gene matches: 2. This CDR3 comprises 13 residues. The CDR3 nucleotides are TGTGCCAGCAGTGAAGGGACTAGCCGTACGCAGTATTTT. It specifies CASSEGTSRTQYF.

The chain joins TRBV5-1 to TRBJ2-6; D is unclear. The germline V and J ends were trimmed by 0 bases and 2 bases, with 6 bases remaining between them. CDR3 length equals 15 residues. CDR1 is SGHRS and CDR2 is YFSETQ in the germline V gene. CDR3 sequence: CASSLDSAGANVLTF. The CDR3 DNA is TGCGCCAGCAGCTTGGACTCAGCTGGGGCCAACGTCCTGACTTTC.

V gene TRBV28 combines with J gene TRBJ1-2; D remains ambiguous. Trimming took off 7 bases at V and 3 bases at J, with 12 bases between the two ends. Germline CDR1 MDHEN, CDR2 SYDVKM. This CDR3 is built from 13 residues. The CDR3 nucleotides are TGTGCCAGCACCAAGCAGAGTGACTATGGCTACACCTTC. It is translated as CASTKQSDYGYTF.

This chain links TRBV4-3 with TRBJ2-1; 13 nucleotides agree with TRBD2. The CDR3 spans 17 residues. J was trimmed by 6 bases and V by 0 bases; bases with no gene match: 5. Per the germline V gene, CDR1 is LGHNA and CDR2 is YSLEER. CDR3: CASSQDSGLAGLNEQFF. CDR3 nucleotides: TGCGCCAGCAGCCAAGACTCGGGACTAGCGGGGCTCAATGAGCAGTTCTTC.

The chain recombines TRBV5-5 with TRBJ2-1; D might be TRBD1 or TRBD2, each matching 5 bases. V lost 4 bases, J lost 10 bases, and 15 bases lay in between. The length of the CDR3 is 13 residues. Germline V gene data show CDR1 as SGHKS and CDR2 as YYEKEE (reference sequence). CDR3 coding DNA: TGTGCCAGCAGCCTCTGGGGGACGGGGGAGCAGTTCTTC. The encoded protein is CASSLWGTGEQFF.

In its sample, this clone was seen once. The rearrangement uses TRBV5-6 and TRBJ1-5; perhaps TRBD1 as D (6 bases). Trimming left V 0 bases short and J 1 base short, with 11 bases between. The CDR3 is 16 amino acids. In germline, CDR1 is SGHDT, CDR2 YYEEEE. The CDR3 is CASSLDWGGSNQPQHF. CDR3 coding DNA: TGTGCCAGCAGCTTGGATTGGGGGGGCAGCAATCAGCCCCAGCATTTT.

The chain recombines TRBV7-9 with TRBJ1-3; possible D gene TRBD2, 6 bases. The DNA matches TRBJ2-2 better at its end, which makes the J call doubtful. Per the germline V gene, CDR1 is SEHNR and CDR2 is FQNEAQ (reference sequence). The CDR3 totals 15 residues. CDR3 in amino acids: CASRPRDSNTGELFF. The CDR3 region has the DNA TGTGCCAGCAGGCCGCGGGACTCCAACACCGGGGAGCTGTTTTTT.

The chain is built from TRBV7-9 and TRBJ1-2; weak D call: TRBD1 (6 bases). The length of the CDR3 is 15 residues. V was cut by 2 bases and J by 2 bases, with 12 bases left in between. The germline V gene has CDR1 SEHNR and CDR2 FQNEAQ (reference sequence). The CDR3 sequence: CASSLQRQENYGYTF. The CDR3 DNA reads as TGTGCCAGCAGCTTACAAAGACAGGAGAACTATGGCTACACCTTC.

The chain recombines TRBV5-1 with TRBJ2-7; D not resolved. V lost 4 bases and J 5 bases, leaving 25 bases between the germline ends. Germline V gene data show CDR1 as SGHRS and CDR2 as YFSETQ. The CDR3 contains 17 residues. The CDR3 reads CASSPVLILETIHEQYF. In DNA, the CDR3 is TGCGCCAGCAGCCCGGTCCTAATCTTGGAAACTATCCACGAGCAGTACTTC.

V is TRBV6-5 and J is TRBJ1-1; 11 nucleotides line up with TRBD1. Trimming took 5 bases from V and 2 from J; bases not matched to a gene: 4. There are 15 residues in the CDR3. CDR1 and CDR2 from the germline V gene are MNHEY and SVGAGI. This CDR3 is CASSKDRGPNTEAFF. CDR3 DNA: TGTGCCAGCAGTAAGGACAGGGGGCCCAACACTGAAGCTTTCTTT.

This clone was recorded only once. The rearrangement joins TRBV29-1 to TRBJ2-1, with D perhaps matching TRBD1 or TRBD2 (5 bases each). The CDR3 extends over 14 amino acids. Trimming removed 4 bases at V and 7 bases at J, with 17 bases between. Germline-derived CDR1 and CDR2 are SQVTM and ANQGSEA. The CDR3 coding sequence is TGCAGCGTTGTGGAGGACCTCAGGGTGAATGAGCAGTTCTTC. Protein: CSVVEDLRVNEQFF.

The chain employs TRBV7-3 and TRBJ2-3; the D gene is possibly TRBD2 (5 bases). CDR1 is SGHTA and CDR2 is FQGTGA in the germline V gene. The CDR3 loop spans 13 amino acids. V was cut by 5 bases and J by 2 bases, with 8 bases left in between. The CDR3 coding sequence is TGTGCCAGCAGCGCCGACTACACAGATACGCAGTATTTT. Protein: CASSADYTDTQYF.

This rearrangement joins TRBV7-9 to TRBJ1-1; D is possibly TRBD1 (5 bases). V shed 5 bases and J shed 6 bases, with 10 bases lying between them. CDR1 and CDR2 from the germline V gene are SEHNR and FQNEAQ (reference sequence). The CDR3 length is 12 residues. The CDR3: CASSRGVPEAFF. CDR3 DNA: TGTGCCAGCAGCCGAGGGGTCCCTGAAGCTTTCTTT.

The chain joins TRBV19 to TRBJ2-1; 10 bases align to TRBD2. CDR1 is LNHDA and CDR2 is SQIVND in the germline V gene (reference sequence). CDR3 length equals 18 residues. V was clipped by 4 bases and J by 3 bases; unmatched bases: 12. CDR3 residues: CASSRYSGLADLYNEQFF. The CDR3 nucleotides read TGTGCCAGTAGTAGATACTCCGGACTAGCGGACCTCTACAATGAGCAGTTCTTC.

V is TRBV29-1 and J is TRBJ1-3; perhaps TRBD1 as D (6 bases). This CDR3 is built from 12 residues. V gave up 7 bases and J gave up 7 bases, with 14 bases separating them. The germline CDR1 and CDR2 sequences are SQVTM and ANQGSEA. In nucleotides, the CDR3 is TGCAGCGCTCGGACAGAAGCCAACACCATATATTTT. It yields the protein CSARTEANTIYF.

The rearrangement uses TRBV5-6 and TRBJ1-2; D uncertain. The CDR3 is 15 amino acids. Germline lookup yields CDR1 SGHDT and CDR2 YYEEEE. Between the trimmed V and J ends, which lost 5 bases and 4 bases, there was a span of 18 bases. This CDR3 is CASSPKGNFSYGYTF. The CDR3 DNA reads as TGTGCCAGCAGTCCTAAGGGCAACTTCTCCTATGGCTACACCTTC.

This rearrangement joins TRBV28 to TRBJ1-5; D is possibly TRBD1 (5 bases). With 2 bases removed from V and 1 base from J, the gap between germline ends came to 12 bases. CDR1 is MDHEN and CDR2 is SYDVKM in the germline V gene. This CDR3 region has 16 residues. The CDR3 loop reads CASSLVRQMSNQPQHF. CDR3 nucleotides: TGTGCCAGCAGTTTAGTTCGACAGATGAGCAATCAGCCCCAGCATTTT.

The chain joins TRBV7-8 to TRBJ2-5; the match to TRBD2 covers 8 bases. This CDR3 has 14 residues. From germline, CDR1 is SGHVS and CDR2 FQNEAQ. The V and J ends lost 3 bases and 7 bases, in that order; junction bases with no gene match: 7. Here the CDR3 reads CASSFSGGPVTQYF. CDR3 DNA sequence: TGTGCCAGCAGCTTTTCGGGAGGGCCGGTGACCCAGTACTTC.

For this clone: One end of the junction fails to match germline, which may point to a read error. This chain connects TRBV5-3 to TRBJ1-1; unclear D gene. TRBV5-3 is assigned to the ORF class and has an uncertain function. This CDR3 is built from 14 residues. The DNA of the CDR3 is TGTGCCAGCAGCTCCACTCTACCGAACACTGAAGCTTTCTTT. It translates to CASSSTLPNTEAFF.

The chain is built from TRBV28 and TRBJ2-1; 9 bases are shared with TRBD1. The germline CDR1 and CDR2 sequences are MDHEN and SYDVKM. V was pared by 11 bases and J by 8 bases, with 13 bases of the junction left unmatched. CDR3 length: 14 residues. For the CDR3, the DNA is TGTGCCGGGGGTGGGACAGGGTCCCTCCATGAGCAGTTCTTC. It is translated as CAGGGTGSLHEQFF.

V usage is TRBV15 and J usage is TRBJ1-3, with a tentative D call TRBD1 (6 bases). The CDR3 has 16 residues. V lost 4 bases, J lost 5 bases, and 18 bases lay in between. Germline V lookup: CDR1 LNHNV, CDR2 YYDKDF (reference sequence). CDR3 nucleotides: TGTGCCACCAGCATACGGCAGGGGAGCGGCAGAAACACCATATATTTT. This gives the protein CATSIRQGSGRNTIYF.

The rearrangement links TRBV5-6 to TRBJ2-7, with D possibly TRBD2 on 6 matching bases. Trimming stripped 4 bases from V and 0 bases from J, with 14 bases between. The CDR3 runs to 15 residues. Per germline, CDR1 SGHDT and CDR2 YYEEEE. The CDR3 DNA follows: TGTGCCAGCAGCCCGAGCGGGCAGAGCTCCTACGAGCAGTACTTC. Translated, it gives CASSPSGQSSYEQYF.

V gene TRBV5-1 combines with J gene TRBJ2-3; a weak D match, TRBD2 (6 bases). The CDR3 loop spans 11 amino acids. CDR1 is SGHRS and CDR2 is YFSETQ in the germline V gene. Trimming took off 3 bases at V and 8 bases at J, with 7 bases between the two ends. The CDR3 protein is CASSSGGTQYF. In nucleotides, the CDR3 is TGCGCCAGCAGCTCCGGGGGTACGCAGTATTTT.

Concerning this clone itself: The junction and the germline gene differ at one end; a read error may be behind it. V and J are TRBV28 and TRBJ2-3; 8 bases are shared with TRBD1. The germline V gene has CDR1 MDHEN and CDR2 SYDVKM. The CDR3 length is 13 residues. CDR3 in amino acids: CASSSFTGTGSSF. As DNA, the CDR3 is TGTGCCAGCAGTTCCTTCACCGGGACAGGTTCCTCTTTT.

The chain carries TRBV9 and TRBJ1-6; 9 positions agree with TRBD1. J gave up 2 bases and V 5 bases, and 5 bases lay outside the gene matches. Germline V gene sequence: CDR1 SGDLS, CDR2 YYNGEE. The CDR3 spans 16 residues. In nucleotides, the CDR3 is TGTGCCAGCAGTCAGACAGGGGGGACCTATAATTCACCCCTCCACTTT. The encoded protein is CASSQTGGTYNSPLHF.

J is TRBJ2-3 and V is TRBV7-2, with no clear D. Germline V lookup: CDR1 SGHTA, CDR2 FQGNSA. This CDR3 comprises 12 residues. The germline V and J ends were trimmed by 4 bases and 5 bases, with 7 bases remaining between them. The CDR3 here is CASSSRLDTQYF. The CDR3, as DNA: TGTGCCAGCAGCTCCCGGCTAGATACGCAGTATTTT.